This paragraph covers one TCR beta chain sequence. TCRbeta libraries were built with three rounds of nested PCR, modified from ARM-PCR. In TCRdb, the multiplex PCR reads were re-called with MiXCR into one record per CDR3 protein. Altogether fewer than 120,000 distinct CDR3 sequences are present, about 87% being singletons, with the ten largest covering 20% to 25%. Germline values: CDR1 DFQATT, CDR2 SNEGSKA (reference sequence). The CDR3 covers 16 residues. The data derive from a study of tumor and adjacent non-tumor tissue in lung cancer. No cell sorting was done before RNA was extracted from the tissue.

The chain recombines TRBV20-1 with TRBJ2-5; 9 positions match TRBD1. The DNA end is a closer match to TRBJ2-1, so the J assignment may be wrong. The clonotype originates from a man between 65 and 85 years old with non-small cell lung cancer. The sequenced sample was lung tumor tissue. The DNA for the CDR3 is TGCAGTGCTAGAGATGGGAGACAGGGGGATCAAGAGACCCAGTTCTTC. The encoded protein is CSARDGRQGDQETQFF.